A single sample gave rise to the 9 T cell receptor beta chains below, sequenced in a study of blood T cell repertoires in COVID-19. Method: immunoSEQ multiplex PCR; TCRdb's copy keeps in-frame clones and lacks some. This sample yields around 260,000 clones, of which 85% to 90% are seen a single time; around 0.84% belongs to the top ten. Input material: peripheral blood. These receptors came from a man aged 30-40 years with acute or convalescent COVID-19.

Ten or more counts support this clone. CDR3 in amino acids: CASTAGGSTGELFF. The CDR3 coding sequence is TGCGCCAGCACGGCGGGGGGATCCACCGGGGAGCTGTTTTTT. The V call is TRBV5-1, the J call TRBJ2-2; 8 positions match TRBD2. This CDR3 comprises 14 residues. Trimming cost V 6 bases and J 4 bases; bases outside gene matches: 5. Germline CDR1 and CDR2: SGHRS and YFSETQ.

V and J are TRBV30 and TRBJ2-5, with a possible D match to TRBD1 (5 bases). Deletions cut 1 base from V and 6 bases from J, with 15 bases between. The germline gives CDR1 GTSNPN, CDR2 SVGIG (reference sequence). The CDR3 sequence is 14 residues long. The CDR3 DNA follows: TGTGCCTGGAGTGAAAGGGGCCCCCCTCAGACCCAGTACTTC. Its protein product is CAWSERGPPQTQYF.

This chain joins TRBV27 and TRBJ1-4; TRBD1 might be the D (6 bases). CDR1 is MNHEY and CDR2 is SMNVEV in the germline V gene (reference sequence). V dropped 11 bases and J dropped 8 bases, with 24 bases sitting between them. The CDR3 extends over 15 amino acids. CDR3 bases: TGTGCCCGCGTTGGGGACAAACACCCGGGAGAAAAACTGTTTTTT. This encodes CARVGDKHPGEKLFF.

The gene calls are TRBV4-1 and TRBJ1-3; D possibly corresponds to TRBD1 (6 bases). Trimming shortened V by 1 base and J by 1 base, and 26 bases separated the two germline ends. CDR3 length equals 21 residues. Germline V gene lookup returns CDR1 MGHRA and CDR2 YSYEKL. CDR3 bases: TGCGCCAGCAGCCAAGGGTTACAGGGACGACGGGGTACCAATTCTGGAAACACCATATATTTT. Protein: CASSQGLQGRRGTNSGNTIYF.

This CDR3 reads CASSTGTGRSGANVLTF. The DNA for the CDR3 is TGTGCCAGCAGTACCGGGACTGGACGCTCTGGGGCCAACGTCCTGACTTTC. The chain recombines TRBV28 with TRBJ2-6, with D perhaps TRBD2 (6 bases). Trimming took off 5 bases at V and 0 bases at J, with 14 bases between the two ends. The CDR3 contains 17 residues. Looked up from germline, CDR1 is MDHEN and CDR2 is SYDVKM.

As for this clone: Other nucleotide sequences from this sample produce the same CDR3. The chain links TRBV3-1 (or the pseudogene TRBV3-2) to TRBJ1-2; maybe TRBD1 (5 bases). The CDR3 spans 12 residues. V lost 2 bases, J lost 8 bases, and 9 bases lay in between. Germline V gene data show CDR1 as LGHDT and CDR2 as YNNKEL (reference sequence). The DNA for the CDR3 is TGTGCCAGCAGCCAAACCGGGGGGGGCTACACCTTC. Translated, it gives CASSQTGGGYTF.

J is TRBJ2-7 and V is TRBV5-1; no firm D call. Germline CDR1 is SGHRS and CDR2 is YFSETQ. The CDR3 has 13 amino acids. The V end was cut by 3 bases, the J end by 0 bases, with 7 bases between. The DNA for the CDR3 is TGCGCCAGCAGCTGGCGGAGCTCCTACGAGCAGTACTTC. Encoded protein: CASSWRSSYEQYF.

The CDR3 coding sequence is TGTGCCAGCACCGCTGGGACTAGCGACTACAATGAGCAGTTCTTC. Translation: CASTAGTSDYNEQFF. The V and J genes are TRBV2 and TRBJ2-1; 10 bases match TRBD2. J was trimmed by 3 bases and V by 7 bases; bases with no gene match: 6. The CDR3 is 15 residues long. Germline V CDR1 and CDR2: SNHLY, FYNNEI.

This rearrangement joins TRBV7-3 to TRBJ1-2, with TRBD1 as a possible D gene (6 bases). The length of the CDR3 is 16 residues. Trimming left V 5 bases short and J 3 bases short, with 19 bases between. The germline V gene encodes CDR1 SGHTA and CDR2 FQGTGA. The CDR3 nucleotides read TGTGCCAGCAGCCCTCAAATTATGACAGGCCACTATGGCTACACCTTC. Its protein product is CASSPQIMTGHYGYTF.